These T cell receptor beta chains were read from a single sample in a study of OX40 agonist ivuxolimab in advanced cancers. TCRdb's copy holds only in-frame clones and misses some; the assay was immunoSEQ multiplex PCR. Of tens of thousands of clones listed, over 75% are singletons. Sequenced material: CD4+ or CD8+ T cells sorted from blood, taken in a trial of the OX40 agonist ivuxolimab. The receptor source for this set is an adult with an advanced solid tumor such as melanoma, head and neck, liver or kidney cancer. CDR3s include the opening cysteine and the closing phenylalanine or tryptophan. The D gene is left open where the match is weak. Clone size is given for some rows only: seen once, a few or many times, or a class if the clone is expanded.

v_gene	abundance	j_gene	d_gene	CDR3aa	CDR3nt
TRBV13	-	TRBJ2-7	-	CASSFGASDEQYF	TGTGCCAGCAGCTTTGGGGCTTCGGACGAGCAGTACTTC
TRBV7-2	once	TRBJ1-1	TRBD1	CASRHGQGTSTEAFF	TGTGCCAGCAGACATGGACAGGGGACATCTACTGAAGCTTTCTTT
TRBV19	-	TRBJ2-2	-	CASSILGNTGELFF	TGTGCCAGTAGTATTTTGGGGAACACCGGGGAGCTGTTTTTT
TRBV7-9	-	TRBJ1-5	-	CASSSGGGNQPQHF	TGTGCCAGCAGCTCCGGGGGGGGCAATCAGCCCCAGCATTTT
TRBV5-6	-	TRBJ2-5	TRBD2	CASSPASGGGTQYF	TGTGCCAGCAGCCCGGCTAGCGGGGGTGGGACCCAGTACTTC
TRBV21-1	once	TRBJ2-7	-	CASSNLSWIEQYF	TGTGCCAGCAGCAATCTTAGTTGGATCGAGCAGTACTTC
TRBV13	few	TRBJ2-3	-	CASSLQGSSTDTQYF	TGTGCCAGCAGCTTACAAGGGTCTAGCACAGATACGCAGTATTTT
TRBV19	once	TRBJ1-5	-	CASSIMGVGNQPQHF	TGTGCCAGTAGTATCATGGGGGTGGGCAATCAGCCCCAGCATTTT
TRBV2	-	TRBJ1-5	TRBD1	CASREGQGNQPQHF	TGTGCCAGCAGGGAAGGACAGGGGAATCAGCCCCAGCATTTT
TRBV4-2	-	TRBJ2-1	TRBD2	CASSQGTSGGAGVGGEQFF	TGTGCCAGCAGCCAAGGGACTAGCGGGGGTGCGGGAGTCGGCGGTGAGCAGTTCTTC
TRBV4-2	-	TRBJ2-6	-	CASSHLEAGANVLTF	TGTGCCAGCAGCCACCTGGAAGCTGGGGCCAACGTCCTGACTTTC
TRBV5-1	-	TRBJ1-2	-	CASSLGESPNYGYTF	TGCGCCAGCAGCTTGGGAGAGAGTCCTAACTATGGCTACACCTTC
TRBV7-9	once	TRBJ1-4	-	CASSLAVTLATNEKLFF	TGTGCCAGCAGCTTAGCGGTGACACTTGCAACTAATGAAAAACTGTTTTTT
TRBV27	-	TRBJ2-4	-	CASSMDRSVQYF	TGTGCCAGCAGTATGGACAGATCGGTTCAGTACTTC
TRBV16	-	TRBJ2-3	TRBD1	CASSPTGGGTDTQYF	TGTGCCAGCAGCCCTACAGGGGGTGGCACAGATACGCAGTATTTT
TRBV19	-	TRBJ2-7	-	CASSITAGAVFEQYF	TGTGCCAGTAGTATAACTGCAGGGGCCGTTTTCGAGCAGTACTTC